This T cell receptor (beta chain) was sequenced in a study of shared clonotypes between healthy human individuals. Germline CDR1 is MDHEN and CDR2 is SYDVKM. The CDR3 spans 14 residues. Trimming took 8 bases from V and 5 from J, leaving 16 bases between them. With regard to this clone: Other DNA sequences in this specimen translate into the identical CDR3.

Repertoires were generated with immunoSEQ multiplex PCR, while TCRdb's copy carries only in-frame clones and drops some. Counted here are under 1,100,000 clones, 70% to 80% occurring once; the ten biggest clones make up 0.61%. This TCR was sampled from a man younger than 35 in good health. Some clones in this sample may be carry-over from other donors' samples. Sequenced material: memory CD4+ T cells from PBMCs. Subset described: CD45RA-negative fraction. This chain links TRBV28 with TRBJ1-5; tentatively, D is TRBD1 (6 bases). Here the CDR3 reads CASLLRGRDQPQHF. The CDR3 bases are TGTGCCAGCCTCCTCCGGGGGCGGGATCAGCCCCAGCATTTT.